These T cell receptor beta chains were read from a single sample in a study of tumor-infiltrating lymphocytes in primary liver carcinoma. Each CDR3 protein gets one entry after TCRdb re-called the multiplex PCR reads with MiXCR. The repertoire holds about 78,000 distinct CDR3 sequences, 55% to 75% seen once, with about a quarter in the top ten. The material sequenced was liver tumor tissue from sampling region 4. The receptors originated from a middle-aged man with primary liver carcinoma and hepatitis B virus infection. Each CDR3 is given with its conserved first and last residue. The order of the fields is CDR3 protein, CDR3 DNA, clone size, D gene, CDR3 length, V gene, J gene. A D gene is named only where the DNA matches it firmly. Where a row states a size, it is once, few, many or the class of an expanded clone; other rows omit it.

CDR3aa: CASSPRRDDEQYF
CDR3nt: TGTGCCAGCAGCCCACGCAGAGACGATGAGCAGTACTTC
abundance: once
d_gene: NA
len: 13
v_gene: TRBV7-8
j_gene: TRBJ2-7

CDR3aa: CASCGSTPGTQYF
CDR3nt: TGTGCCAGCTGTGGTTCCACCCCAGGTACGCAGTATTTT
abundance: NA
d_gene: NA
len: 13
v_gene: TRBV6-1
j_gene: TRBJ2-3

CDR3aa: CASSQCYGNSHEQYF
CDR3nt: TGTGCCAGCAGCCAATGTTACGGGAACTCCCACGAGCAGTATTTC
abundance: NA
d_gene: NA
len: 15
v_gene: TRBV4-2
j_gene: TRBJ2-7

CDR3aa: CTNSKAQNQPQHF
CDR3nt: TGTACCAACAGCAAGGCCCAAAATCAGCCCCAGCATTTT
abundance: NA
d_gene: NA
len: 13
v_gene: TRBV4-2
j_gene: TRBJ1-5

CDR3aa: CAISEDGGPDEAFF
CDR3nt: TGTGCCATCAGTGAGGACGGGGGGCCCGATGAAGCTTTCTTT
abundance: many
d_gene: NA
len: 14
v_gene: TRBV10-3
j_gene: TRBJ1-1

CDR3aa: CASSLLSFSTDTQYF
CDR3nt: TGTGCCAGCAGCCTATTATCGTTTAGCACAGATACGCAGTATTTT
abundance: NA
d_gene: NA
len: 15
v_gene: TRBV11-2
j_gene: TRBJ2-3

CDR3aa: CASSEDIYNKEFF
CDR3nt: TGTGCCAGCAGTGAGGACATCTACAATAAGGAGTTCTTC
abundance: NA
d_gene: NA
len: 13
v_gene: TRBV6-1
j_gene: TRBJ2-1

CDR3aa: CASSPRGTRGNEQFF
CDR3nt: TGTGCCAGCAGCCCCCGGGGGACGAGGGGCAATGAGCAGTTCTTC
abundance: many
d_gene: NA
len: 15
v_gene: TRBV7-9
j_gene: TRBJ2-1

CDR3aa: CASSLTSGGSGETYEQYF
CDR3nt: TGCGCCAGCAGCCTAACGTCGGGTGGTAGCGGGGAGACCTACGAGCAGTACTTC
abundance: many
d_gene: TRBD2
len: 18
v_gene: TRBV5-1
j_gene: TRBJ2-7

CDR3aa: CASTRWGEDYGYTF
CDR3nt: TGTGCCAGCACCCGTTGGGGCGAGGACTATGGCTACACCTTC
abundance: few
d_gene: NA
len: 14
v_gene: TRBV19
j_gene: TRBJ1-2

CDR3aa: CSSAGTSGRAQETQYF
CDR3nt: TGCAGCAGTGCAGGTACTAGCGGGAGGGCTCAAGAGACCCAGTACTTC
abundance: NA
d_gene: TRBD2
len: 16
v_gene: TRBV29-1
j_gene: TRBJ2-5

CDR3aa: CATNPPTSGNTDTQYF
CDR3nt: TGTGCCACCAACCCCCCGACTAGCGGCAACACAGATACGCAGTATTTT
abundance: NA
d_gene: TRBD2
len: 16
v_gene: TRBV11-2
j_gene: TRBJ2-3

CDR3aa: CASSLSYRGPVKQVRSYYELFF
CDR3nt: TGTGCCAGTAGCCTCTCCTACCGGGGTCCCGTGAAACAGGTTCGCTCCTACTATGAGCTGTTCTTC
abundance: NA
d_gene: NA
len: 22
v_gene: TRBV11-2
j_gene: TRBJ2-1

CDR3aa: CASSLGLAIGTQYF
CDR3nt: TGTGCCAGCAGCTTAGGACTAGCTATCGGGACCCAGTACTTC
abundance: NA
d_gene: TRBD2
len: 14
v_gene: TRBV7-9
j_gene: TRBJ2-5

CDR3aa: CASSRLGAGYTF
CDR3nt: TGTGCCAGTAGCCGCCTGGGAGCCGGCTACACCTTC
abundance: NA
d_gene: NA
len: 12
v_gene: TRBV7-9
j_gene: TRBJ1-2

CDR3aa: CASSFRMTGHEQYF
CDR3nt: TGTGCCAGCAGTTTCAGGATGACGGGCCACGAGCAGTACTTC
abundance: NA
d_gene: NA
len: 14
v_gene: TRBV12-3/TRBV12-4
j_gene: TRBJ2-7

CDR3aa: CTGSPPGLAVSSYEQYF
CDR3nt: TGCACCGGCAGCCCCCCCGGACTAGCGGTTAGCTCCTACGAGCAGTACTTC
abundance: NA
d_gene: TRBD2
len: 17
v_gene: TRBV5-1
j_gene: TRBJ2-7

CDR3aa: CASSSGQAYKQYF
CDR3nt: TGTGCCAGCAGTTCGGGACAGGCTTACAAGCAGTACTTC
abundance: NA
d_gene: TRBD1
len: 13
v_gene: TRBV12-3/TRBV12-4
j_gene: TRBJ2-7

CDR3aa: CASSLFRDRGSYNEQFF
CDR3nt: TGTGCCAGCAGCTTATTTAGGGATCGCGGTTCCTACAATGAGCAGTTCTTC
abundance: few
d_gene: NA
len: 17
v_gene: TRBV19
j_gene: TRBJ2-1

CDR3aa: CASEGYSGQLNTGELFF
CDR3nt: TGTGCCAGCGAGGGGTACTCGGGACAGTTGAACACCGGGGAACTGTTTTTT
abundance: NA
d_gene: TRBD1
len: 17
v_gene: TRBV12-3/TRBV12-4
j_gene: TRBJ2-2

CDR3aa: CSVAQSNQPQHF
CDR3nt: TGCAGCGTTGCCCAGAGCAATCAGCCCCAGCATTTT
abundance: many
d_gene: NA
len: 12
v_gene: TRBV29-1
j_gene: TRBJ1-5

CDR3aa: CASSLGASTQTDMQYF
CDR3nt: TGTGCCAGCAGCCTCGGGGCTAGCACACAAACAGATATGCAGTATTTC
abundance: NA
d_gene: NA
len: 16
v_gene: TRBV11-1
j_gene: TRBJ2-3

CDR3aa: CASKSGYPYNEQFF
CDR3nt: TGTGCCAGCAAGAGCGGCTACCCCTACAATGAGCAGTTCTTC
abundance: once
d_gene: NA
len: 14
v_gene: TRBV6-6
j_gene: TRBJ2-1

CDR3aa: CAGGARELGDTKYF
CDR3nt: TGTGCCGGAGGGGCACGGGAGCTCGGAGATACGAAGTATTTT
abundance: NA
d_gene: NA
len: 14
v_gene: TRBV11-2
j_gene: TRBJ2-3

CDR3aa: CASTVYGGGLETGELFF
CDR3nt: TGTGCCAGCACCGTGTATGGTGGGGGTCTTGAGACCGGGGAACTGTTTTTT
abundance: once
d_gene: NA
len: 17
v_gene: TRBV28
j_gene: TRBJ2-2

CDR3aa: CVSSLGYRDRDQYF
CDR3nt: TGTGTCAGCAGCTTAGGATACAGGGACAGGGACCAGTACTTC
abundance: NA
d_gene: TRBD1
len: 14
v_gene: TRBV7-8
j_gene: TRBJ2-7

CDR3aa: CASWRTGDMQYF
CDR3nt: TGTGCCAGCTGGCGGACGGGGGATATGCAGTATTTT
abundance: NA
d_gene: NA
len: 12
v_gene: TRBV6-1
j_gene: TRBJ2-3

CDR3aa: CTSSLARGTEAFF
CDR3nt: TGTACCAGTAGCTTAGCAAGGGGGACTGAAGCTTTCTTT
abundance: NA
d_gene: NA
len: 13
v_gene: TRBV11-3
j_gene: TRBJ1-1

CDR3aa: CASSQCPPGLAGGEQFF
CDR3nt: TGTGCCAGCAGCCAATGTCCACCGGGACTAGCGGGGGGCGAGCAGTTCTTC
abundance: NA
d_gene: TRBD2
len: 17
v_gene: TRBV4-2
j_gene: TRBJ2-1

CDR3aa: CSVAMQATYEQYF
CDR3nt: TGCAGCGTTGCTATGCAGGCGACCTACGAGCAGTACTTC
abundance: NA
d_gene: NA
len: 13
v_gene: TRBV29-1
j_gene: TRBJ2-7

CDR3aa: CASSLSRTSGIQETQYF
CDR3nt: TGCGCCAGCAGCCTATCAAGGACCAGCGGGATCCAAGAGACCCAGTACTTC
abundance: NA
d_gene: TRBD2
len: 17
v_gene: TRBV4-1
j_gene: TRBJ2-5

CDR3aa: CARSDGLAGTRELFF
CDR3nt: TGTGCCAGGAGCGACGGACTAGCGGGTACCAGGGAGCTGTTTTTT
abundance: NA
d_gene: TRBD2
len: 15
v_gene: TRBV7-8
j_gene: TRBJ2-2

CDR3aa: CASSSGWPGELFF
CDR3nt: TGCGCCAGCAGCTCCGGCTGGCCCGGGGAGCTGTTTTTT
abundance: NA
d_gene: NA
len: 13
v_gene: TRBV11-2
j_gene: TRBJ2-2

CDR3aa: CASTLWGANEQSF
CDR3nt: TGTGCCAGCACTCTCTGGGGGGCGAATGAGCAGTCCTTC
abundance: NA
d_gene: NA
len: 13
v_gene: TRBV11-1
j_gene: TRBJ2-1

CDR3aa: CASSFTGKYEQYF
CDR3nt: TGTGCCAGCAGTTTCACGGGAAAATACGAGCAGTACTTC
abundance: NA
d_gene: NA
len: 13
v_gene: TRBV28
j_gene: TRBJ2-7

CDR3aa: CASSYPESLEQFF
CDR3nt: TGTGCCAGCAGCTATCCTGAGTCCTTAGAGCAATTCTTC
abundance: NA
d_gene: NA
len: 13
v_gene: TRBV7-9
j_gene: TRBJ2-1

CDR3aa: CASSWGGSTDTQYF
CDR3nt: TGTGCCAGCAGCTGGGGGGGTAGCACAGATACGCAGTATTTT
abundance: many
d_gene: TRBD2
len: 14
v_gene: TRBV6-1
j_gene: TRBJ2-3

CDR3aa: CASSPRTAGGSRGYTF
CDR3nt: TGCGCCAGCAGCCCACGGACAGCGGGTGGTTCTAGAGGCTACACCTTC
abundance: many
d_gene: NA
len: 16
v_gene: TRBV4-1
j_gene: TRBJ1-2

CDR3aa: CTGSQGPGGRDHNEQFF
CDR3nt: TGTACCGGCAGCCAAGGTCCGGGCGGGAGGGACCACAATGAGCAGTTCTTC
abundance: NA
d_gene: TRBD2
len: 17
v_gene: TRBV4-2
j_gene: TRBJ2-1